Described below is a single T cell receptor (beta chain) sequence and its context. In its sample, this clone was seen once. Its antigen is not yet known. One base away there is no much larger clone; base qualities are not given. Genomic DNA was extracted from sorted cells for sequencing of the TCRbeta CDR3 region. The immunoSEQ Assay was used for sequencing of TCRbeta CDR3 regions. TCRdb re-hosts the immuneACCESS table, in-frame sequences only. Its copies lack some clones; in the studies checked, an unresolved V gene accounts for under half of them, and the cause for the rest is not known. The sample records some 86,000 clones, about 90% of which are singletons. The ten largest clones capture approximately 7% of the sample. This record comes from a study of OX40 agonist ivuxolimab in advanced cancers. Concerning the study at large: The costimulatory receptor OX40 (CD134) was targeted by ivuxolimab, a fully human IgG2 agonistic monoclonal antibody. Intravenous ivuxolimab was administered to patients every 2 weeks at six dose levels: 0.01, 0.1, 0.3, 1.5, 3 and 10 mg/kg. Of the 50 or so patients in dose escalation, about 19 had hepatocellular carcinoma, about 15 had melanoma, 9 had renal cell carcinoma and 9 had head and neck cancer. In the dose-escalation cohort, approximately 82% of patients were male, and the mean age was about 55 years, with a range of about 23 to 90. Patients were allowed to have had prior anti-PD-1, anti-PD-L1 or anti-CTLA-4 therapy, and about 40% of the dose-escalation patients had been treated with checkpoint inhibitors. Partial responses were achieved by three dose-escalation patients, of whom one had hepatocellular carcinoma and two had cutaneous melanoma. Peripheral TCRbeta sequencing aimed to test whether ivuxolimab altered TCR sequence diversity and caused clonal T-cell expansion. The monotherapy dose-escalation portion (N ≈ 55 patients) of the phase I ivuxolimab trial is reported in the paper.

CDR1 and CDR2 were assigned from the germline V gene (reference sequence) as LNHNV and YYDKDF. The germline ends are 9 bases apart after V is trimmed by 0 bases and J by 4 bases. The CDR3, from cysteine to phenylalanine, totals 14 residues. Of all the DNA, just the CDR3 is kept, 42 bases in frame from base 1. Overall results and qualifications from the work: In the 0.1-3.0 mg/kg groups, partial responders were among the patients with the lowest normalized peripheral clonal expansion, particularly in CD8+ T cells. At doses from 0.1 to 3.0 mg/kg, clonal expansion was seen in both CD4+ and CD8+ blood T cells between baseline and week 6. Low levels of normalized T-cell clonal expansion were also seen in some patients who did not respond. On average, CD8+ T cells showed more expanded clones than CD4+ T cells after ivuxolimab. Which antigens the clonally expanded peripheral T cells were specific for was not determined.

Patients with a history of autoimmune disease or receiving systemic immunosuppression were excluded from the trial. Peripheral blood for TCR sequencing was collected from all dose cohorts at baseline, on cycle 4 day 1, and on cycle 7 day 1. Samples were obtained from an open-label, multicenter, first-in-human phase I dose-escalation trial of ivuxolimab. Adults with locally advanced or metastatic melanoma, renal cell, hepatocellular, or head and neck squamous cell carcinoma were enrolled in the trial. Before TCR sequencing, CD4+ T cells and CD8+ T cells from peripheral blood were sorted into separate populations.

The chain links TRBV15 with TRBJ1-1; possibly the D gene is TRBD1, per 5 matching bases. The sequences come from CD4+ or CD8+ T cells sorted from blood, collected in a trial of the OX40 agonist ivuxolimab. This clonotype was obtained from an adult with an advanced solid tumor such as melanoma, head and neck, liver or kidney cancer. Read as DNA, the sequence is TGTGCCACCAGCAGAGACGGAGGGGCCACTGAAGCTTTCTTT. This yields the protein CATSRDGGATEAFF.